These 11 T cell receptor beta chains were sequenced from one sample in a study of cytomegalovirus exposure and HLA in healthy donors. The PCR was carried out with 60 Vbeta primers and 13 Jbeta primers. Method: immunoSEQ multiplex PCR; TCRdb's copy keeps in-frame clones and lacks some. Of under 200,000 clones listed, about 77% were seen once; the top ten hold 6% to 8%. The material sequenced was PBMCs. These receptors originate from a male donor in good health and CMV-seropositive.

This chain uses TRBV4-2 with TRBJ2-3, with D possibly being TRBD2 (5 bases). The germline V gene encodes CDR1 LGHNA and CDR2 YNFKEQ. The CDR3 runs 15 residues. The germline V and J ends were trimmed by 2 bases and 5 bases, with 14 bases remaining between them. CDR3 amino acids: CASSQNGGGGDTQYF. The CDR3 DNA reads TGTGCCAGCAGCCAAAACGGCGGCGGAGGAGATACGCAGTATTTT.

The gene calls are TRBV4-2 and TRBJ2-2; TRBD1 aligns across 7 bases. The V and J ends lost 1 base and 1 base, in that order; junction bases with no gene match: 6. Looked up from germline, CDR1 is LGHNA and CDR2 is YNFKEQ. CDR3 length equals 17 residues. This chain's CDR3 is CASSQAKGQRNTGELFF. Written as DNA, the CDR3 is TGTGCCAGCAGCCAAGCGAAGGGACAGCGGAACACCGGGGAGCTGTTTTTT.

The CDR3 spells CATSRDALAEAYEQYF. The CDR3 DNA reads as TGTGCCACCAGCAGAGACGCACTAGCGGAGGCCTACGAGCAGTACTTC. This chain uses TRBV15 with TRBJ2-7; 8 bases align to TRBD2. The CDR3 consists of 16 residues. Trimming at V came to 0 bases and at J to 2 bases, leaving 6 bases not matched to a gene. Germline values: CDR1 LNHNV, CDR2 YYDKDF (reference sequence).

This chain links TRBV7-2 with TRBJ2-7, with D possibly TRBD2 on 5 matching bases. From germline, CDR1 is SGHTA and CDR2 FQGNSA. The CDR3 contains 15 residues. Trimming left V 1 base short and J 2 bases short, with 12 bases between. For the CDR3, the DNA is TGTGCCAGCAGCTTAGGGGCAGCGGTCGCCTACGAGCAGTACTTC. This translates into CASSLGAAVAYEQYF.

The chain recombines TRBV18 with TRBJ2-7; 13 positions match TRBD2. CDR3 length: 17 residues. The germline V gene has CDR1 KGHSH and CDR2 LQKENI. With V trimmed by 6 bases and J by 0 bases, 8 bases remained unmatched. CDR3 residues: CASSAGTSGAFSYEQYF. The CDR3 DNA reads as TGTGCCAGCTCGGCCGGGACTAGCGGGGCCTTCTCCTACGAGCAGTACTTC.

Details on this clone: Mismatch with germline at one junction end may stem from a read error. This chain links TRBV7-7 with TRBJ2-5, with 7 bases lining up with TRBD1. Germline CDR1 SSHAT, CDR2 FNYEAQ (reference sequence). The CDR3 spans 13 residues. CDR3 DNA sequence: TGTGCTAGCAGCCGACAGGGCCTAGAGACCCAGTACTTC. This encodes CASSRQGLETQYF.

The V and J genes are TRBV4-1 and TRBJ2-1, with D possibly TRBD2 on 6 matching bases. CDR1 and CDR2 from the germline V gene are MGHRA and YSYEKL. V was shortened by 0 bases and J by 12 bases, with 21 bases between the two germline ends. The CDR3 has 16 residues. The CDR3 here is CASSQEWTTPSRRQFF. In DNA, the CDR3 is TGCGCCAGCAGCCAAGAATGGACTACCCCGTCTAGGAGGCAGTTCTTC.

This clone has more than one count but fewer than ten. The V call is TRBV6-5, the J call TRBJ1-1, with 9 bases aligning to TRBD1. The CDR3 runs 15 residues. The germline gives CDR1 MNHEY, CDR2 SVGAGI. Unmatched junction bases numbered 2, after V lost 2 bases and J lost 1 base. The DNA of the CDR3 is TGTGCCAGCAGTTACGACAGGGGGGCGAACACTGAAGCTTTCTTT. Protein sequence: CASSYDRGANTEAFF.

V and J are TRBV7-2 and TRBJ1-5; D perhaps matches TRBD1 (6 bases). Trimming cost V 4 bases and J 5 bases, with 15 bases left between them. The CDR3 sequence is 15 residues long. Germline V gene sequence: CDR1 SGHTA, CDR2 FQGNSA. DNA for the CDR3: TGTGCCAGCAGCTCCCGCGCGGGGGCGGATCAGCCCCAGCATTTT. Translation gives CASSSRAGADQPQHF.

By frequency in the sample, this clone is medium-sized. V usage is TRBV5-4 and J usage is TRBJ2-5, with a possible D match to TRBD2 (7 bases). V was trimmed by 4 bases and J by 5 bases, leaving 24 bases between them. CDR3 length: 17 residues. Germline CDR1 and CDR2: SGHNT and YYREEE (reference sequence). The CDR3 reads CASSLDLGAGEDETQYF. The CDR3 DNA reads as TGTGCCAGCAGCCTCGATTTGGGGGCGGGGGAAGATGAGACCCAGTACTTC.

This CDR3 is CANQLAGPNYGYTF. In nucleotides, the CDR3 is TGTGCCAACCAACTCGCAGGTCCTAACTATGGCTACACCTTC. This chain links TRBV5-8 with TRBJ1-2; unclear D gene. Germline CDR1 is SGHTS and CDR2 is YDEGEE. V lost 9 bases and J 0 bases, leaving 15 bases between the germline ends. There are 14 residues in the CDR3.